This T cell receptor (beta chain) came from a study of memory CD4+ T cells and cytomegalovirus serostatus. Study results and caveats: A US-trained random forest predicted CMV serostatus with median AUC around 0.91.

In regard to this clone: The antigen is not known.

V was cut by 6 bases and J by 0 bases, with 12 bases left in between. CDR1 KGHSH and CDR2 LQKENI come from the germline V gene. There are 15 residues in the CDR3. Single viable CD3+CD4+CD8-CD45RO+ cells were sorted as the memory CD4+ T cells. Assay: immunoSEQ multiplex PCR; the TCRdb copy retains only in-frame clones and omits some. The table shows 50,000 to 75,000 clones, with 82% occurring only once. Sample: memory CD4+ T cells from blood. This TCR derives from an adult in good health and CMV-seronegative. The chain uses TRBV18 and TRBJ2-1; D is possibly TRBD1 (5 bases). Here the CDR3 reads CASSTIDSSYNEQFF. The CDR3 DNA reads TGTGCCAGCTCGACAATTGACAGCTCCTACAATGAGCAGTTCTTC. The full variable domain, with the rest looked up from reference TRBV18 and TRBJ2-1, is NAGVMQNPRHLVRRRGQEARLRCSPMKGHSHVYWYRQLPEEGLKFMVYLQKENIIDESGMPKERFSAEFPKEGPSILRIQQVVRGDSAAYFCASSTIDSSYNEQFFGPGTRLTVL.